This T cell receptor beta chain was sequenced in a study of shared clonotypes between healthy human individuals. Study findings and constraints: Estimated clonotype richness was generally higher in naive than memory subsets. Rarefaction exposed incomplete sorted-subset sequencing despite large depth.

Assay used: immunoSEQ multiplex PCR; TCRdb lists only in-frame clones, some missing. Of hundreds of thousands of clones in the sample, more than 85% are singletons; the top ten hold less than 25%. CD8 cells classed as naive were CD45RO-negative and positively selected for CCR7, excluding terminally differentiated effector memory CD45RA+ cells. About this clone itself: The antigen remains undetermined.

Germline V gene data show CDR1 as LNHDA and CDR2 as SQIVND (reference sequence). This CDR3 has 17 amino acids. V gave up 5 bases and J gave up 0 bases; unmatched junction bases: 8. This TCR was sampled from a man aged 30-40 years in good health. This chain joins TRBV19 and TRBJ1-4; 8 nucleotides line up with TRBD1. Input material: naive CD8+ T cells sorted from blood. CDR3 loop: CASSAPGQDATNEKLFF. The CDR3 nucleotides read TGTGCCAGTAGTGCCCCGGGACAGGACGCAACTAATGAAAAACTGTTTTTT. Filled out from reference TRBV19 and TRBJ1-4, the complete variable domain reads DGGITQSPKYLFRKEGQNVTLSCEQNLNHDAMYWYRQDPGQGLRLIYYSQIVNDFQKGDIAEGYSVSREKKESFPLTVTSAQKNPTAFYLCASSAPGQDATNEKLFFGSGTQLSVL.